The rows below give T cell receptor beta chains drawn from one sample of a study of response to subunit inactivated influenza vaccine. From the RT-PCR reads, TCRdb called clonotypes with MiXCR, one entry per CDR3 protein. The sample contains around 480,000 distinct CDR3 sequences, more than 15% of which appear only once. Here the sequenced sample was CD4+ T cells sorted from PBMCs, taken around 25 months after vaccination. The receptors were sampled from a man aged 45-69 years who received an inactivated influenza vaccine. CDR3s include the opening cysteine and the closing phenylalanine or tryptophan. The D gene is left open where the match is weak. The size field is filled for only some rows; it gives once, few, many or a size class.

TRBD1,TRBJ1-2,TRBV4-2,-,TGTGCCAGCAGCCAAGAGGCAGGGGGTCGGTATGGCTACACCTTC,CASSQEAGGRYGYTF
TRBD1,TRBJ1-1,TRBV10-3,many,TGTGCCATCAGACCTCCGGGACAGGGGAGCACTGAAGCTTTCTTT,CAIRPPGQGSTEAFF
-,TRBJ2-3,TRBV20-1,-,TGCAGTGCTAGAGTTCGGGGGCTCACAGATACGCAGTATTTT,CSARVRGLTDTQYF
-,TRBJ2-1,TRBV11-2,many,TGTGCCAGCAGCTTAGATGTCATCTGGGGATACAATGAGCAGTTCTTC,CASSLDVIWGYNEQFF
-,TRBJ2-5,TRBV20-1,-,TGCAGTGCTAGCAATGGGGGAGAGACCCAGTACTTC,CSASNGGETQYF
-,TRBJ2-3,TRBV4-2,-,TGTGCCAGCAGCCAAGAGGTTCGGGAATCGGATACGCAGTATTTT,CASSQEVRESDTQYF
-,TRBJ1-6,TRBV6-5,-,TGTGCCAGCAGTTACCAACAGGGTGACAATTCACCCCTCCACTTT,CASSYQQGDNSPLHF
TRBD2,TRBJ2-7,TRBV20-1,-,TGCAGTGCACCACTTAGCGGGAGAGCCTTAAACGAGCAGTACTTC,CSAPLSGRALNEQYF
-,TRBJ2-5,TRBV5-6,-,TGTGCCAGCAGCTTGGGGGTCCGCGGTGATGAGACCCAGTACTTC,CASSLGVRGDETQYF
-,TRBJ1-2,TRBV12-3/TRBV12-4,-,TGTGCCAGCAGTTTGTCTCTACGATATGGCTACACCTTC,CASSLSLRYGYTF
-,TRBJ2-7,TRBV20-1,few,TGCAGTGCTCCAGACAGGAATTCCTACGAGCAGTACTTC,CSAPDRNSYEQYF
TRBD2,TRBJ2-2,TRBV5-1,few,TGCGCCAGCAGCCTGGGTGCTAGCGGGGGCACCGGGGAGCTGTTTTTT,CASSLGASGGTGELFF
-,TRBJ1-5,TRBV11-2,-,TGTGCCAGCAGCTTAGAGGGGGGCTATCAGCCCCAGCATTTT,CASSLEGGYQPQHF
-,TRBJ1-1,TRBV20-1,few,TGCAGTGCCCCAACCCCCGGGGACACTGAAGCTTTCTTT,CSAPTPGDTEAFF
-,TRBJ2-6,TRBV6-5,many,TGTGCCAGCAGTTATATATCGTCCTCAACCCAGCCCGGGGCCAACGTCCTGACTTTC,CASSYISSSTQPGANVLTF
-,TRBJ1-5,TRBV6-2/TRBV6-3,few,TGTGCCAGCAGTTATTCCAGAGTTCCTAACGGCAATCAGCCCCAGCATTTT,CASSYSRVPNGNQPQHF
TRBD1,TRBJ1-1,TRBV11-1,many,TGTGCCAGCAGCCCGACAGGGGCGAACACTGAAGCTTTCTTT,CASSPTGANTEAFF
-,TRBJ1-2,TRBV7-2,few,TGTGCCAGCAGCTTAGGTGGGATCCTACGGAATGGCTACACCTTC,CASSLGGILRNGYTF
-,TRBJ2-1,TRBV20-1,few,TGCAGTGCTGGACGGTTTGGAGACAATGAGCAGTTCTTC,CSAGRFGDNEQFF
TRBD1,TRBJ1-4,TRBV7-9,-,TGTGCCAGCAGCCTACTACCGGGACAGGGAACCGAAAAACTGTTTTTT,CASSLLPGQGTEKLFF
-,TRBJ2-1,TRBV11-3,-,TGTGCCAGCAGCTTCGAGACTAGACCTCCCTACAATGAGCAGTTCTTC,CASSFETRPPYNEQFF
TRBD1,TRBJ1-4,TRBV5-1,-,TGCGCCAGCAGCACAGGAGACAGGGGACCTAGTGAAAAACTGTTTTTT,CASSTGDRGPSEKLFF
-,TRBJ2-7,TRBV5-1,many,TGCGCCAGCAGAACTGCTCCGGGACACCGAGTAGACGAGCAGTACTTC,CASRTAPGHRVDEQYF
-,TRBJ1-1,TRBV7-2,-,TGTGCCAGCACCTCTGTTGGAGGCACTGAAGCTTTCTTT,CASTSVGGTEAFF
-,TRBJ2-5,TRBV14,-,TGTGCCAGCAGTCTAGAGCAATGGGGAGGGACCCAGTACTTC,CASSLEQWGGTQYF
-,TRBJ2-6,TRBV28,many,TGTGCCAGCAGTTTAGTCAGCCCTAGCTTTGCAGCCCAATCTGGGGCCAACGTCCTGACTTTC,CASSLVSPSFAAQSGANVLTF
-,TRBJ2-7,TRBV20-1,few,TGCAGTGCTACTACCGGGATCAGGGACTACGAGCAGTACTTC,CSATTGIRDYEQYF
TRBD1,TRBJ1-2,TRBV7-9,few,TGTGCCAGCAGCGGGGACAGCTATGGCTACACCTTC,CASSGDSYGYTF
-,TRBJ1-6,TRBV30,once,TGTGCCTGGAGTGTATCACAGGGAGGACGGCCCCTCCACTTT,CAWSVSQGGRPLHF
-,TRBJ1-6,TRBV7-2,-,TGTGCCAGCAGCTTAGCAGCGGGCACAGCCTCACCCCTCCACTTT,CASSLAAGTASPLHF
-,TRBJ1-2,TRBV10-3,few,TGTGCCATCACCGTAGACAGAAAGGGTCTTGGCTACACCTTC,CAITVDRKGLGYTF
-,TRBJ2-3,TRBV10-3,few,TGTGCCATCAGTGTTACGTCGGAAGATACGCAGTATTTT,CAISVTSEDTQYF
-,TRBJ1-2,TRBV12-3/TRBV12-4,-,TGTGCCAGCAGTCAAGGGGGAGTCCCTAACTATGGCTACACCTTC,CASSQGGVPNYGYTF
TRBD1,TRBJ1-1,TRBV18,-,TGTGCCAGCTCACCACAAGGGACAGGGTCCGCTGAAGCTTTCTTT,CASSPQGTGSAEAFF
-,TRBJ1-1,TRBV12-3/TRBV12-4,few,TGTGCCAGCAGTTTCGGTACAATTGGCACTGAAGCTTTCTTT,CASSFGTIGTEAFF
-,TRBJ1-4,TRBV5-1,few,TGCGCCAGCAGCTTGGCAGGGCTGAGGGAAAAACTGTTTTTT,CASSLAGLREKLFF
-,TRBJ1-5,TRBV6-2/TRBV6-3,many,TGTGCCAGCAGTTACACGGGAGGAGGCAATCAGCCCCAGCATTTT,CASSYTGGGNQPQHF
TRBD2,TRBJ2-2,TRBV29-1,-,TGCAGCGCTGGACTAGCGGTGCCCGGGGAGCTGTTTTTT,CSAGLAVPGELFF
-,TRBJ2-5,TRBV9,-,TGTGCCAGCAGCTTAACTACTCTGGGACGGGAGACCCAGTACTTC,CASSLTTLGRETQYF
-,TRBJ1-1,TRBV29-1,few,TGCAGCGTTGAGTTGGCTGGGGGGAACACTGAAGCTTTCTTT,CSVELAGGNTEAFF
TRBD1,TRBJ2-2,TRBV3-1,few,TGTGCCAGCAGCCCCCGGGACAGAGACACCGGGGAGCTGTTTTTT,CASSPRDRDTGELFF